These 24 T cell receptor beta chains were sequenced from one sample in a study of blood T cell repertoires in COVID-19 (TCRdb year 2020). The method was the immunoSEQ multiplex PCR assay. This is the immuneACCESS table as TCRdb keeps it, with only in-frame sequences that have V and J called. A part of the clones is gone; compared with another copy, unresolved V genes explain less than half, and the rest is unexplained. In all, the sample holds 100,000 to 150,000 clones, and around 86% of those were seen once. The top ten hold roughly 30% of the sample. Material for sequencing was peripheral blood. These receptors all come from an elderly woman with acute or convalescent COVID-19.

In regard to this clone: Other DNA sequences from this sample encode an identical CDR3 as well. The chain links TRBV9 to TRBJ2-2; 9 nucleotides agree with TRBD1. This CDR3 has 14 residues. Trimming removed 4 bases from V and 4 bases from J; junction bases left unmatched: 2. CDR1 SGDLS and CDR2 YYNGEE come from the germline V gene. DNA of the CDR3: TGTGCCAGCAGCCGGGACAGGGTCACCGGGGAGCTGTTTTTT. The encoded protein is CASSRDRVTGELFF.

V and J are TRBV19 and TRBJ2-2, with 11 bases aligning to TRBD1. The CDR3 totals 17 residues. V was pared by 6 bases and J by 7 bases, with 13 bases of the junction left unmatched. The germline V gene has CDR1 LNHDA and CDR2 SQIVND (reference sequence). The DNA of the CDR3 is TGTGCCAGTAGACAAAGAGGACAGGGGGCTATTAGCGGGGAGCTGTTTTTT. Translated: CASRQRGQGAISGELFF.

The rearrangement links TRBV13 to TRBJ2-7; TRBD1 matches at 9 bases. CDR3 size: 15 residues. CDR1 PRHDT and CDR2 FYEKMQ come from the germline V gene (reference sequence). V lost 4 bases to trimming and J lost 4 bases; unmatched junction nucleotides: 8. The CDR3 bases are TGTGCCAGCAGCTCTAAGGGACAGGGACAATACGAGCAGTACTTC. Translation gives CASSSKGQGQYEQYF.

This chain links TRBV7-8 with TRBJ1-2, with TRBD1 matching over 8 bases. Unmatched junction bases numbered 16, after V lost 5 bases and J lost 5 bases. Germline CDR1 reads SGHVS; CDR2 reads FQNEAQ. This CDR3 is built from 17 residues. The chain's CDR3 is CASSELLGQGDAYGYTF. The DNA of the CDR3 is TGTGCCAGCAGCGAGTTACTCGGACAGGGAGACGCTTATGGCTACACCTTC.

The chain combines TRBV18 with TRBJ2-1, with 8 bases identical to TRBD2. The CDR3 covers 15 residues. With 6 bases clipped from V and 5 bases from J, the junction kept 9 bases outside the gene matches. Germline values: CDR1 KGHSH, CDR2 LQKENI. Written as DNA, the CDR3 is TGTGCCAGCTCCGAGCTCGGGGGGGCTAACAATGAGCAGTTCTTC. This sequence encodes CASSELGGANNEQFF.

The rearrangement joins TRBV5-4 to TRBJ2-1, with 14 bases aligning to TRBD2. Germline values: CDR1 SGHNT, CDR2 YYREEE (reference sequence). The CDR3 totals 16 residues. Trimming took 1 base from V and 5 from J; bases not matched to a gene: 2. The CDR3 loop reads CASSLMTSGGDNEQFF. The CDR3 DNA reads TGTGCCAGCAGCTTGATGACTAGCGGGGGGGACAATGAGCAGTTCTTC. Full variable domain (remainder filled in from reference TRBV5-4 and TRBJ2-1): ETGVTQSPTHLIKTRGQQVTLRCSSQSGHNTVSWYQQALGQGPQFIFQYYREEENGRGNFPPRFSGLQFPNYSSELNVNALELDDSALYLCASSLMTSGGDNEQFFGPGTRLTVL.

The V call is TRBV15, the J call TRBJ1-4; D not certain. The germline gives CDR1 LNHNV, CDR2 YYDKDF (reference sequence). The germline V and J ends were trimmed by 2 bases and 5 bases, with 9 bases remaining between them. The CDR3 runs 14 residues. This chain's CDR3 is CATSRNGENEKLFF. The CDR3 DNA reads as TGTGCCACCAGCAGAAACGGGGAGAATGAAAAACTGTTTTTT.

The chain combines TRBV24-1 with TRBJ1-1; D call uncertain. Germline V gene data show CDR1 as KGHDR and CDR2 as SFDVKD. V shed 1 base and J shed 10 bases, with 6 bases lying between them. This CDR3 is 11 amino acids long. The CDR3 DNA reads TGTGCCACCAGTGATTTCACAAGAGCTTTCTTT. Translated: CATSDFTRAFF.

CDR3 residues: CASSGRETQYF. CDR3 nucleotides: TGTGCCAGTAGCGGGAGAGAGACCCAGTACTTC. The chain carries TRBV5-8 and TRBJ2-5; the match to TRBD2 covers 9 bases. The CDR3 totals 11 residues. Germline V gene sequence: CDR1 SGHTS, CDR2 YDEGEE. V dropped 8 bases and J dropped 4; count of bases not matched to a gene: 0.

J is TRBJ2-7 and V is TRBV6-5, with 7 bases lining up with TRBD1. The CDR3 extends over 15 amino acids. Germline lookup yields CDR1 MNHEY and CDR2 SVGAGI. J gave up 0 bases and V 6 bases, and 8 bases lay outside the gene matches. The CDR3 region is CASRYGAGGSYEQYF. CDR3 nucleotides: TGTGCCAGCAGGTATGGGGCAGGGGGCTCCTACGAGCAGTACTTC.

The chain couples TRBV29-1 to TRBJ1-1; the match to TRBD1 covers 7 bases. This CDR3 comprises 13 residues. The germline V gene encodes CDR1 SQVTM and CDR2 ANQGSEA. J was trimmed by 0 bases and V by 7 bases; bases with no gene match: 5. Here the CDR3 DNA reads TGCAGCGAGAGACAGGGTTTGAACACTGAAGCTTTCTTT. It encodes CSERQGLNTEAFF. Full variable domain (rest looked up from reference TRBV29-1 and TRBJ1-1): SAVISQKPSRDICQRGTSLTIQCQVDSQVTMMFWYRQQPGQSLTLIATANQGSEATYESGFVIDKFPISRPNLTFSTLTVSNMSPEDSSIYLCSERQGLNTEAFFGQGTRLTVV.

This chain connects TRBV6-1 to TRBJ1-6; 9 bases agree with TRBD1. Unmatched junction bases numbered 12, after V lost 2 bases and J lost 10 bases. CDR1 MNHNS and CDR2 SASEGT come from the germline V gene. The length of the CDR3 is 17 residues. In nucleotides, the CDR3 is TGTGCCAGCAGTGAAATACAGGGGGCGTATTCTGGATCACCCCTCCACTTT. The encoded protein is CASSEIQGAYSGSPLHF.

This chain links TRBV27 with TRBJ1-5, with D perhaps TRBD1 (5 bases). Trimming stripped 7 bases from V and 2 bases from J, with 12 bases between. The CDR3 has 14 residues. The germline gives CDR1 MNHEY, CDR2 SMNVEV (reference sequence). CDR3 nucleotides: TGTGCCAGCAAGGATGGGGGGGGCAATCAGCCCCAGCATTTT. This sequence encodes CASKDGGGNQPQHF.

The chain has TRBV6-5 and TRBJ1-1; D is ambiguous. CDR1 and CDR2 from the germline V gene are MNHEY and SVGAGI. The CDR3 contains 14 residues. The V gene lost 7 bases and the J gene lost 0 bases, with 12 bases spanning the gap. The CDR3 DNA reads TGTGCCAGCAACCTTTCAAACATGAACACTGAAGCTTTCTTT. This sequence encodes CASNLSNMNTEAFF.

The chain uses TRBV5-4 and TRBJ1-2, with a possible D match to TRBD1 (5 bases). V dropped 4 bases and J dropped 8 bases, with 15 bases sitting between them. The CDR3 totals 13 residues. Germline CDR1 and CDR2: SGHNT and YYREEE (reference sequence). In DNA form, the CDR3 reads TGTGCCAGCAGCCCTATCAGGGATCGGGGCTACACCTTC. Protein: CASSPIRDRGYTF.

This chain joins TRBV19 and TRBJ2-5; possibly TRBD2 for D (5 bases). V dropped 9 bases and J dropped 5 bases, with 19 bases sitting between them. Germline V gene data show CDR1 as LNHDA and CDR2 as SQIVND (reference sequence). The CDR3 consists of 14 residues. The CDR3 loop is CASRRLDGLETQYF. CDR3 bases: TGTGCCAGCCGACGTTTAGACGGACTGGAGACCCAGTACTTC.

The chain employs TRBV28 and TRBJ2-5, with 10 bases that match TRBD2. Germline V gene lookup returns CDR1 MDHEN and CDR2 SYDVKM. This CDR3 spans 16 amino acids. V lost 1 base, J lost 5 bases, and 7 bases stayed unmatched. CDR3 residues: CASSLLRASGGETQYF. In DNA form, the CDR3 reads TGTGCCAGCAGTTTATTGAGGGCTAGCGGGGGTGAGACCCAGTACTTC. Filled out from reference TRBV28 and TRBJ2-5, the complete variable domain reads DVKVTQSSRYLVKRTGEKVFLECVQDMDHENMFWYRQDPGLGLRLIYFSYDVKMKEKGDIPEGYSVSREKKERFSLILESASTNQTSMYLCASSLLRASGGETQYFGPGTRLLVL.

The rearrangement joins TRBV7-9 to TRBJ1-6; D not certain. This CDR3 region has 15 residues. The V end lost 1 base, the J end lost 0 bases, and 4 bases lay between the germline ends. Germline-derived CDR1 and CDR2 are SEHNR and FQNEAQ (reference sequence). In DNA, the CDR3 is TGTGCCAGCAGCTTAGGGAGCTCCTATAATTCACCCCTCCACTTT. Translated, it gives CASSLGSSYNSPLHF.

J is TRBJ1-5 and V is TRBV19, with 7 bases that match TRBD1. J lost 4 bases, V lost 3 bases, and 6 bases had no gene match. CDR1 and CDR2 from the germline V gene are LNHDA and SQIVND (reference sequence). The CDR3 contains 15 residues. CDR3 sequence: CASSIQTGLNQPQHF. The CDR3 DNA is TGTGCCAGTAGTATCCAGACAGGGCTGAATCAGCCCCAGCATTTT.

CDR3 bases: TGCGCCAGCAGCTCTACAGCCTCTGGAAACACCATATATTTT. Translated: CASSSTASGNTIYF. V and J are TRBV5-1 and TRBJ1-3; no clear D gene. Germline CDR1 SGHRS, CDR2 YFSETQ. V shed 3 bases and J shed 0 bases, with 7 bases lying between them. This CDR3 is 14 amino acids long.

The gene calls are TRBV5-6 and TRBJ2-7, with D hard to call. This CDR3 contains 13 residues. V lost 1 base and J 2 bases, leaving 7 bases between the germline ends. Germline V lookup: CDR1 SGHDT, CDR2 YYEEEE. CDR3 DNA sequence: TGTGCCAGCAGCTTGTGGCAGGCCTACGAGCAGTACTTC. Its protein is CASSLWQAYEQYF.

This sequence joins TRBV20-1 and TRBJ1-2; D is perhaps TRBD1 (5 bases). Trimming left V 7 bases short and J 5 bases short, with 11 bases between. The CDR3 is 11 residues long. Germline loops: CDR1 DFQATT, CDR2 SNEGSKA (reference sequence). DNA of the CDR3: TGCAGTGGGACGCAGGGTTATGGCTACACCTTC. Translated: CSGTQGYGYTF.

This sequence joins TRBV23-1 and TRBJ2-3; weak D call: TRBD2 (7 bases). TRBV23-1 belongs to the ORF category, with a function that is uncertain. V dropped 0 bases and J dropped 0 bases, with 13 bases sitting between them. This CDR3 region has 17 residues. The CDR3 protein is CASSQSSAGASTDTQYF. The DNA of the CDR3 is TGCGCCAGCAGTCAATCCTCTGCGGGGGCCAGCACAGATACGCAGTATTTT.

The chain recombines TRBV9 with TRBJ2-5, with 9 bases lining up with TRBD1. After removal of 3 bases from V and 5 bases from J, the junction contained 2 bases not matched to a gene. Germline CDR1 SGDLS, CDR2 YYNGEE. This CDR3 has 13 residues. The CDR3 spells CASSGDRVETQYF. In DNA form, the CDR3 reads TGTGCCAGCAGCGGGGACAGGGTTGAGACCCAGTACTTC.